The 27 T cell receptor beta chains reported below all come from one sample, sequenced in a study of blood T cell repertoires in COVID-19 (TCRdb year 2020). The library was made by the immunoSEQ multiplex PCR assay. TCRdb carries this immuneACCESS record with in-frame sequences only. Its versions omit some clonotypes, under half of them owing to an unresolved V gene in the studies checked, with the rest unexplained. The sample yields over 150,000 clones; 87% were counted once. The ten largest clonotypes hold around 2.1% of the sample. Sequenced sample: PBMCs or T cells enriched from blood (not recorded which). The receptors were gathered from a woman in her twenties or thirties who had recovered from COVID-19.

V and J are TRBV19 and TRBJ2-2; 9 nucleotides agree with TRBD2. The V gene end was trimmed by 6 bases and the J gene end by 3 bases; junction bases not matched to a gene: 8. The CDR3 length is 16 residues. Germline V CDR1 and CDR2: LNHDA, SQIVND (reference sequence). The CDR3 DNA reads TGTGCCAGTAGGACAGTAGCGGGAGTGGACACCGGGGAGCTGTTTTTT. Protein sequence: CASRTVAGVDTGELFF.

The chain couples TRBV7-2 to TRBJ2-4; 8 nucleotides match TRBD1. V shed 5 bases, J shed 5 bases, and the junction held 8 bases outside the gene matches. The CDR3 is made up of 15 amino acids. CDR1 is SGHTA, CDR2 FQGNSA, per germline. As DNA, the CDR3 is TGTGCCAGCAGCGTCCAGACAGGGGTCGAAAACATTCAGTACTTC. It translates to CASSVQTGVENIQYF.

The CDR3 DNA is TGTGCCAGCAGCTTAGAAGGGGGCGAGCTGTTTTTT. This sequence encodes CASSLEGGELFF. This chain joins TRBV7-6 and TRBJ2-2; 7 bases are shared with TRBD1. The CDR3 runs to 12 residues. Per the germline V gene, CDR1 is SGHVS and CDR2 is FNYEAQ. V lost 1 base, J lost 11 bases, and 1 base stayed unmatched.

V gene TRBV19 combines with J gene TRBJ2-3; the D gene is possibly TRBD1 (6 bases). CDR1 LNHDA and CDR2 SQIVND come from the germline V gene (reference sequence). V lost 2 bases to trimming and J lost 2 bases, with 11 bases between them. This CDR3 comprises 15 residues. CDR3 sequence reads: CASSINRANTDTQYF. In nucleotides, the CDR3 is TGTGCCAGTAGTATAAACAGGGCAAACACAGATACGCAGTATTTT.

The V and J genes are TRBV7-8 and TRBJ2-1; 8 nucleotides agree with TRBD2. The CDR3 has 13 amino acids. Losses at the gene ends were 8 bases for V and 7 bases for J; bases not matched to a gene: 7. Germline assignment: CDR1 SGHVS and CDR2 FQNEAQ. CDR3 coding DNA: TGTGCCAGCCGCCCGGGGGGGCTTAATGAGCAGTTCTTC. It translates to CASRPGGLNEQFF.

The chain joins TRBV19 to TRBJ2-2, with TRBD1 matching 7 bases. V dropped 3 bases and J dropped 1; count of bases not matched to a gene: 2. The germline CDR1 and CDR2 sequences are LNHDA and SQIVND (reference sequence). The CDR3 runs to 15 residues. Here the CDR3 DNA reads TGTGCCAGTAGTATGGGACAGATGAACACCGGGGAGCTGTTTTTT. Amino acid sequence: CASSMGQMNTGELFF. The entire variable domain, with the rest obtained from reference TRBV19 and TRBJ2-2, is as follows: DGGITQSPKYLFRKEGQNVTLSCEQNLNHDAMYWYRQDPGQGLRLIYYSQIVNDFQKGDIAEGYSVSREKKESFPLTVTSAQKNPTAFYLCASSMGQMNTGELFFGEGSRLTVL.

The chain links TRBV6-2 or TRBV6-3 to TRBJ2-7; D may be TRBD1 (5 bases). With 5 bases removed from V and 2 bases from J, the gap between germline ends came to 13 bases. This CDR3 has 14 residues. Germline lookup yields CDR1 MNHEY and CDR2 SVGEGT. CDR3: CASSPWGPAYEQYF. In DNA form, the CDR3 reads TGTGCCAGCAGTCCCTGGGGCCCTGCCTACGAGCAGTACTTC.

The V gene is TRBV6-2 or TRBV6-3, the J gene TRBJ1-6; 7 bases align to TRBD1. From germline, CDR1 is MNHEY and CDR2 SVGEGT. The CDR3 spans 20 residues. Losses at the gene ends were 0 bases for V and 0 bases for J; bases not matched to a gene: 11. CDR3 nucleotide sequence: TGTGCCAGCAGTTACTCGAAACAGGGGCCTAGGAGCTCCTATAATTCACCCCTCCACTTT. The encoded protein is CASSYSKQGPRSSYNSPLHF.

The chain employs TRBV2 and TRBJ1-6, with D perhaps TRBD1 (6 bases). Germline lookup yields CDR1 SNHLY and CDR2 FYNNEI. V was trimmed by 6 bases and J by 0 bases, leaving 15 bases between them. The CDR3 covers 17 residues. CDR3 amino acids: CASSFGRGLSYNSPLHF. The DNA of the CDR3 is TGTGCCAGCAGCTTTGGCAGGGGCCTCTCCTATAATTCACCCCTCCACTTT.

The J gene is TRBJ2-2, the V gene TRBV6-5, with D possibly TRBD1 on 5 matching bases. This CDR3 region has 12 residues. Trimming cost V 6 bases and J 4 bases, with 6 bases left between them. The germline CDR1 and CDR2 sequences are MNHEY and SVGAGI. DNA of the CDR3: TGTGCCAGCAGCCAGGGCACCGGGGAGCTGTTTTTT. Protein sequence: CASSQGTGELFF.

This chain joins TRBV7-2 and TRBJ1-6, with 7 bases aligning to TRBD1. The CDR3 is 15 residues long. Trimming at V came to 5 bases and at J to 7 bases, leaving 8 bases not matched to a gene. Per germline, CDR1 SGHTA and CDR2 FQGNSA. CDR3 loop: CASSGTGVQNSPLHF. In nucleotides, the CDR3 is TGTGCCAGCAGCGGAACAGGGGTTCAAAATTCACCCCTCCACTTT.

The gene calls are TRBV19 and TRBJ2-1, with 12 bases lining up with TRBD2. V was pared by 4 bases and J by 8 bases, with 6 bases of the junction left unmatched. In germline, CDR1 is LNHDA, CDR2 SQIVND (reference sequence). This CDR3 is 15 amino acids long. The CDR3 DNA reads as TGTGCCAGTAGTAGGCCTAGCGGGGGGGCAGATGAGCAGTTCTTC. Translating it yields CASSRPSGGADEQFF.

V usage is TRBV27 and J usage is TRBJ1-1; 9 bases are shared with TRBD1. The CDR3 runs 16 residues. The V segment lost 6 bases and the J segment 4 bases; nucleotides outside the gene matches: 12. Germline CDR1 is MNHEY and CDR2 is SMNVEV (reference sequence). CDR3 nucleotide sequence: TGTGCCAGCAGACCGGCCGTTGGGACAGGGACCACTGAAGCTTTCTTT. It yields the protein CASRPAVGTGTTEAFF.

The chain couples TRBV9 to TRBJ2-1; 7 nucleotides align to TRBD1. CDR1 is SGDLS and CDR2 is YYNGEE in the germline V gene. The CDR3 runs 13 residues. V was clipped by 4 bases and J by 12 bases; unmatched bases: 10. CDR3 in amino acids: CASSPEDRLGQFF. Written as DNA, the CDR3 is TGTGCCAGCAGCCCAGAGGACAGGCTGGGGCAGTTCTTC.

The chain employs TRBV27 and TRBJ1-5; TRBD1 might be the D (6 bases). This CDR3 has 13 residues. Germline V gene sequence: CDR1 MNHEY, CDR2 SMNVEV (reference sequence). V shed 5 bases and J shed 3 bases, with 8 bases lying between them. The CDR3 loop is CASSRGNNQPQHF. CDR3 in DNA: TGTGCCAGCAGTAGGGGGAACAATCAGCCCCAGCATTTT.

The chain recombines TRBV11-3 with TRBJ1-1; D not resolved. This CDR3 region has 13 residues. V was trimmed by 1 base and J by 8 bases, leaving 11 bases between them. Looked up from germline, CDR1 is SGHNT and CDR2 is YENEEA. CDR3 nucleotide sequence: TGTGCCAGCAGCTTAGGGGAGCGGTACGAAGCTTTCTTT. Its protein product is CASSLGERYEAFF. Full variable domain (rest looked up from reference TRBV11-3 and TRBJ1-1): EAGVVQSPRYKIIEKKQPVAFWCNPISGHNTLYWYLQNLGQGPELLIRYENEEAVDDSQLPKDRFSAERLKGVDSTLKIQPAELGDSAVYLCASSLGERYEAFFGQGTRLTVV.

V gene TRBV19 combines with J gene TRBJ1-1; D is perhaps TRBD1 (5 bases). The V end lost 3 bases, the J end lost 5 bases, and 13 bases lay between the germline ends. The CDR3 runs to 14 residues. Germline V lookup: CDR1 LNHDA, CDR2 SQIVND (reference sequence). CDR3 loop: CASSMVLRGTEAFF. CDR3 nucleotide sequence: TGTGCCAGTAGTATGGTCCTTCGGGGGACTGAAGCTTTCTTT.

The chain has TRBV4-3 and TRBJ2-5; 11 bases match TRBD2. The CDR3 is 16 amino acids. The germline gives CDR1 LGHNA, CDR2 YSLEER. V lost 3 bases, J lost 1 base, and 4 bases stayed unmatched. The CDR3 nucleotides are TGCGCCAGCAGCCAGGGACTAGCGGTGCTCCAAGAGACCCAGTACTTC. The encoded protein is CASSQGLAVLQETQYF.

The J gene is TRBJ1-1, the V gene TRBV11-2; weak D call: TRBD1 (5 bases). The CDR3 has 13 amino acids. Germline loops: CDR1 SGHAT, CDR2 FQNNGV. Trimming cost V 5 bases and J 7 bases, with 14 bases left between them. CDR3 in DNA: TGTGCCAGCAGCCCGGGGGAGAATAATGAAGCTTTCTTT. This translates into CASSPGENNEAFF.

A single count supports this clone. The gene calls are TRBV19 and TRBJ2-7; weak D call: TRBD1 (6 bases). V was pared by 3 bases and J by 2 bases, with 8 bases between. This CDR3 contains 13 residues. CDR1 is LNHDA and CDR2 is SQIVND in the germline V gene (reference sequence). CDR3 coding DNA: TGTGCCAGTAGTATGACAGGAACCTACGAGCAGTACTTC. It translates to CASSMTGTYEQYF.

This chain uses TRBV19 with TRBJ2-5; weak D call: TRBD2 (6 bases). There are 14 residues in the CDR3. Trimming took off 5 bases at V and 0 bases at J, with 10 bases between the two ends. Germline V gives CDR1 LNHDA, CDR2 SQIVND (reference sequence). The DNA of the CDR3 is TGTGCCAGTAGTGTAGCGGAGTACCAAGAGACCCAGTACTTC. It yields the protein CASSVAEYQETQYF.

This sequence joins TRBV4-3 and TRBJ1-1; D gene ambiguous. There are 13 residues in the CDR3. CDR1 LGHNA and CDR2 YSLEER come from the germline V gene. The germline V and J ends were trimmed by 1 base and 1 base, with 4 bases remaining between them. DNA for the CDR3: TGCGCCAGCAGCCAAGGGCCGAACACTGAAGCTTTCTTT. Translating gives CASSQGPNTEAFF.

This clone was detected only a few times. CDR3 DNA: TGTGCCAGCAGTCCGACTAACAATGAGCAGTTCTTC. This encodes CASSPTNNEQFF. J is TRBJ2-1 and V is TRBV28, with D maybe TRBD2 (5 bases). The CDR3 contains 12 residues. Germline CDR1 MDHEN, CDR2 SYDVKM. Deletions cut 5 bases from V and 5 bases from J, with 7 bases between.

The J gene is TRBJ1-2, the V gene TRBV23-1; 8 positions agree with TRBD1. TRBV23-1 is classed as an ORF, of uncertain function. The CDR3 runs 15 residues. The trim removed 3 bases at V and 2 bases at J, leaving 5 bases unmatched. This CDR3 reads CASSQGDRTNYGYTF. DNA for the CDR3: TGCGCCAGCAGTCAGGGGGACAGGACCAACTATGGCTACACCTTC.

The chain carries TRBV12-2 and TRBJ1-1; TRBD1, the table's D call, was not compared with the DNA. TRBV12-2 is given as a pseudogene. This CDR3 is built from 17 residues. CDR3 nucleotides: TGTGCAAGTCGCTTATTCGACAGGGACGTTCCGAACACTGAAGCTTTCTTT. Protein: CASRLFDRDVPNTEAFF.

The chain combines TRBV19 with TRBJ1-2; 7 bases agree with TRBD1. This CDR3 is built from 18 residues. Germline V gene sequence: CDR1 LNHDA, CDR2 SQIVND (reference sequence). V lost 1 base and J lost 1; bases outside the gene matches: 12. CDR3 in amino acids: CASSIAATGTDFNYGYTF. CDR3 bases: TGTGCCAGTAGTATAGCTGCCACCGGGACAGATTTTAACTATGGCTACACCTTC.

The rearrangement links TRBV29-1 to TRBJ2-2, with 10 bases fitting TRBD1. The CDR3 spans 16 residues. Trimming removed 4 bases from V and 2 bases from J; junction bases left unmatched: 7. Germline V gene sequence: CDR1 SQVTM, CDR2 ANQGSEA. The CDR3 region is CSVVDRGLTNTGELFF. DNA for the CDR3: TGCAGCGTTGTAGACAGGGGGCTTACAAACACCGGGGAGCTGTTTTTT.